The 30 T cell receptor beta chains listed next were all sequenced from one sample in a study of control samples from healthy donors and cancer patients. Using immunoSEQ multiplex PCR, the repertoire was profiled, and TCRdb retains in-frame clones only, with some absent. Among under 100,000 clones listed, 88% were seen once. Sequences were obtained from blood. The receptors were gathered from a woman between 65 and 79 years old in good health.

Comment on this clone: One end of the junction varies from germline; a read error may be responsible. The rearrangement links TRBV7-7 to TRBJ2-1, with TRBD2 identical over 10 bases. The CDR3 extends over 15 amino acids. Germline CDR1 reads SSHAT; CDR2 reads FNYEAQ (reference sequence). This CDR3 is CASSPISGGQDEQFF. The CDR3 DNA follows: TGTGCTAGCAGCCCAATTAGCGGGGGGCAGGATGAGCAGTTCTTC.

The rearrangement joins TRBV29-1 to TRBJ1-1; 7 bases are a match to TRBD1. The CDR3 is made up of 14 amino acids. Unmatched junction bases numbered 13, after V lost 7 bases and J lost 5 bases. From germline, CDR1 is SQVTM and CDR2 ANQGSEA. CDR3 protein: CSAPDREGGTEAFF. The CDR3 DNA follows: TGCAGCGCGCCTGACAGGGAAGGAGGGACTGAAGCTTTCTTT.

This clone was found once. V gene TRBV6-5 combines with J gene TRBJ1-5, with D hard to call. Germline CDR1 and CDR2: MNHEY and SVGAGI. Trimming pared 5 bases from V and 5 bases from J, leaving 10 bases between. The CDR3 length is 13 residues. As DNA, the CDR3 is TGTGCCAGCAGTCCTTGGACGGATCAGCCCCAGCATTTT. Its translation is CASSPWTDQPQHF.

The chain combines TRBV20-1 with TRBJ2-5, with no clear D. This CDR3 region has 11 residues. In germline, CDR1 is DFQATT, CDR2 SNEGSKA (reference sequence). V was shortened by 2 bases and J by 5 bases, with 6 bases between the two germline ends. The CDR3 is CSARLGETQYF. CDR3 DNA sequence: TGCAGTGCTAGACTGGGGGAGACCCAGTACTTC.

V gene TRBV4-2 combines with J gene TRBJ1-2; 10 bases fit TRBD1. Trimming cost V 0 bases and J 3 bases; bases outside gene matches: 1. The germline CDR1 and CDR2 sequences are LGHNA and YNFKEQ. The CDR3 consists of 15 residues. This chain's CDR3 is CASSQDGTGDYGYTF. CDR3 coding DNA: TGTGCCAGCAGCCAAGACGGGACAGGGGACTATGGCTACACCTTC.

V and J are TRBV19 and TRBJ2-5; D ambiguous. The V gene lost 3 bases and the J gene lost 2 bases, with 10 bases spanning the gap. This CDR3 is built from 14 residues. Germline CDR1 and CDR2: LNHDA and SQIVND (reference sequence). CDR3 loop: CASSIAQRQETQYF. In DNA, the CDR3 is TGTGCCAGTAGTATCGCGCAGAGACAAGAGACCCAGTACTTC. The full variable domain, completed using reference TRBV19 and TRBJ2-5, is DGGITQSPKYLFRKEGQNVTLSCEQNLNHDAMYWYRQDPGQGLRLIYYSQIVNDFQKGDIAEGYSVSREKKESFPLTVTSAQKNPTAFYLCASSIAQRQETQYFGPGTRLLVL.

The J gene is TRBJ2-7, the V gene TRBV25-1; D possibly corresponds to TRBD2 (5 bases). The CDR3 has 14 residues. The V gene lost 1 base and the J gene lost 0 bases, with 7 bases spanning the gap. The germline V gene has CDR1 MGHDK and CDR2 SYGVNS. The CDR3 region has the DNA TGTGCCAGCAGTGAATTTCGGGACTCCTACGAGCAGTACTTC. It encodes CASSEFRDSYEQYF.

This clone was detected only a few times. CDR3 in amino acids: CASSIRVDTEAFF. CDR3 DNA sequence: TGTGCCAGTAGTATCAGGGTGGACACTGAAGCTTTCTTT. The V gene is TRBV19, the J gene TRBJ1-1; weak D call: TRBD1 (5 bases). CDR3 length: 13 amino acids. Germline CDR1 LNHDA, CDR2 SQIVND (reference sequence). Trimming pared 3 bases from V and 3 bases from J, leaving 8 bases between.

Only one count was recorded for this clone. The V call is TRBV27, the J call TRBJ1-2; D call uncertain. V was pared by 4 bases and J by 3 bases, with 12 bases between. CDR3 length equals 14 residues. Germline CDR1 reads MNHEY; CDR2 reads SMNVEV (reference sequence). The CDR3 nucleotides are TGTGCCAGCAGTTCCGCAGAAGGATACTATGGCTACACCTTC. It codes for CASSSAEGYYGYTF.

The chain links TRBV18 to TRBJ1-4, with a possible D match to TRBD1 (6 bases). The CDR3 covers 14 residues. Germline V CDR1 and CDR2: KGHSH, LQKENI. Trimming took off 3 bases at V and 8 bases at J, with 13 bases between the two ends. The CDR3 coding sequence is TGTGCCAGCTCACCTCAGGGGCTGGGCGAAAAACTGTTTTTT. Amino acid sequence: CASSPQGLGEKLFF.

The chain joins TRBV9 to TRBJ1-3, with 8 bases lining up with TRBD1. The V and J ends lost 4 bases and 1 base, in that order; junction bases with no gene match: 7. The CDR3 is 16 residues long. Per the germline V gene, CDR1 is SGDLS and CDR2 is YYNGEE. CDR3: CASSSGQGRSGNTIYF. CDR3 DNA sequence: TGTGCCAGCAGCTCCGGACAGGGTCGTTCTGGAAACACCATATATTTT.

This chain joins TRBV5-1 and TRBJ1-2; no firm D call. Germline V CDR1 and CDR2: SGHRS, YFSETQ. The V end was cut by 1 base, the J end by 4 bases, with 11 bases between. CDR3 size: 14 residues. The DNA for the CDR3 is TGCGCCAGCAGCTTGTTAGACACGATCTATGGCTACACCTTC. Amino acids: CASSLLDTIYGYTF.

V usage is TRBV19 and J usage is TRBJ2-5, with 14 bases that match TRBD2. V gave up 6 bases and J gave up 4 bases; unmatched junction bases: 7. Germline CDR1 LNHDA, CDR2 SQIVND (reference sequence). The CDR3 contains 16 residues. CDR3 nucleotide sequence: TGTGCCAGTAGCCCGGGACTAGCGGGAGTTGGAGAGACCCAGTACTTC. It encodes CASSPGLAGVGETQYF.

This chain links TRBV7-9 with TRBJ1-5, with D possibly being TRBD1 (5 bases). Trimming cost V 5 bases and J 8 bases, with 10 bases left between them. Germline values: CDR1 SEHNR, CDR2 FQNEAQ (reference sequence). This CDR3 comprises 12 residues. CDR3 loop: CASSTETEPQHF. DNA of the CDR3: TGTGCCAGCAGCACCGAGACAGAGCCCCAGCATTTT.

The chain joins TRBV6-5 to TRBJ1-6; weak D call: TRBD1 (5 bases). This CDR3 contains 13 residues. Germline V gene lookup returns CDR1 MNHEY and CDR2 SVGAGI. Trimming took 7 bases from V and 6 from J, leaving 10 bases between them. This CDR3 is CASKGNSNSPLHF. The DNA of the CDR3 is TGTGCCAGCAAGGGGAACAGTAATTCACCCCTCCACTTT.

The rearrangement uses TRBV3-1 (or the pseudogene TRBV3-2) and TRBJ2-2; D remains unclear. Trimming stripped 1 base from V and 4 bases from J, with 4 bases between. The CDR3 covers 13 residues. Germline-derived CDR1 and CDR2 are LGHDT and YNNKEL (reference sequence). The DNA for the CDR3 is TGTGCCAGCAGCCAAGTGACCACCGGGGAGCTGTTTTTT. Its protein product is CASSQVTTGELFF.

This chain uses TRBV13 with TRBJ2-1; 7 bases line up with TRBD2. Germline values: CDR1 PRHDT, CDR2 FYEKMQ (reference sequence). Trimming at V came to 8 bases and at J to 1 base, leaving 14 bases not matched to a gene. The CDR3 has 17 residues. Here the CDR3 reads CASGRTRIDGSYNEQFF. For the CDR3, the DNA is TGTGCCAGCGGAAGGACTAGAATAGATGGGTCCTACAATGAGCAGTTCTTC.

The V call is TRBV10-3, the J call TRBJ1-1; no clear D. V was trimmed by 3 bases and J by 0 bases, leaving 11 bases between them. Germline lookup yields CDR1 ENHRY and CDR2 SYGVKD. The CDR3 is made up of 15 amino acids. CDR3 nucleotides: TGTGCCATCAGTGACAAGGGAAACATGAACACTGAAGCTTTCTTT. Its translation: CAISDKGNMNTEAFF.

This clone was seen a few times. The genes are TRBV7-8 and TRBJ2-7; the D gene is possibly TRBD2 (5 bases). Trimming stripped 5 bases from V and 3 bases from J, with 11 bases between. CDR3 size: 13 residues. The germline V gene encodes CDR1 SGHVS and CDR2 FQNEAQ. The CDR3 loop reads CASSPRARYEQYF. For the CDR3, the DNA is TGTGCCAGCAGCCCGAGGGCTCGCTACGAGCAGTACTTC.

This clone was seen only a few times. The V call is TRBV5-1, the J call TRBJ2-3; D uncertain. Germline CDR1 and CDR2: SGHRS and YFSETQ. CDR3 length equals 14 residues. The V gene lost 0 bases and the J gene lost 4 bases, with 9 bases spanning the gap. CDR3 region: CASSLGGFPDTQYF. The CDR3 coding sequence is TGCGCCAGCAGCTTGGGGGGTTTCCCAGATACGCAGTATTTT.

The CDR3 spells CASRVGTGLSPLHF. Here the CDR3 DNA reads TGTGCCAGCAGGGTAGGAACGGGATTGTCACCCCTCCACTTT. The chain recombines TRBV6-5 with TRBJ1-6; D gene unclear. Germline V gene lookup returns CDR1 MNHEY and CDR2 SVGAGI. Trimming pared 6 bases from V and 10 bases from J, leaving 16 bases between. The CDR3 covers 14 residues.

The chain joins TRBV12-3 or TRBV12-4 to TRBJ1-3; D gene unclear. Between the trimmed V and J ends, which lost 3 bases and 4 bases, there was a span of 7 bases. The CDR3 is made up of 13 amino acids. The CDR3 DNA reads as TGTGCCAGCAGTTTCAATCTGGGAAACACCATATATTTT. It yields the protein CASSFNLGNTIYF.

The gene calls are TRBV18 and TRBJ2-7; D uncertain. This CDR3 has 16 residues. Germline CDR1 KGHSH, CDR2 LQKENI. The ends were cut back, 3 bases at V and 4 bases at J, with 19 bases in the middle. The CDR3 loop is CASSPSEPPRLYEQYF. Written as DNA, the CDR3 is TGTGCCAGCTCACCCTCCGAGCCCCCACGCCTATACGAGCAGTACTTC. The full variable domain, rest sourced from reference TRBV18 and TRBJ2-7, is NAGVMQNPRHLVRRRGQEARLRCSPMKGHSHVYWYRQLPEEGLKFMVYLQKENIIDESGMPKERFSAEFPKEGPSILRIQQVVRGDSAAYFCASSPSEPPRLYEQYFGPGTRLTVT.

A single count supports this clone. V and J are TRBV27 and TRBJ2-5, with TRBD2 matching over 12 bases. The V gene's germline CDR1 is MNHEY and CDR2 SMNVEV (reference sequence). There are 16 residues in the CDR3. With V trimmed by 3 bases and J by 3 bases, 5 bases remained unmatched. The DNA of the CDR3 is TGTGCCAGCAGTTTTCTAGCGGGAGGGCCAGAAGAGACCCAGTACTTC. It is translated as CASSFLAGGPEETQYF.

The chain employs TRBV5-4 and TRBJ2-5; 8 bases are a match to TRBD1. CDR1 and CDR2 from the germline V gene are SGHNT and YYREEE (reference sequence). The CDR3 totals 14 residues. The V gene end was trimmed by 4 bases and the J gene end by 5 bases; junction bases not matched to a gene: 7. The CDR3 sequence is CASSKGQGRETQYF. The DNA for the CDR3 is TGTGCCAGCAGCAAAGGACAGGGTAGGGAGACCCAGTACTTC.

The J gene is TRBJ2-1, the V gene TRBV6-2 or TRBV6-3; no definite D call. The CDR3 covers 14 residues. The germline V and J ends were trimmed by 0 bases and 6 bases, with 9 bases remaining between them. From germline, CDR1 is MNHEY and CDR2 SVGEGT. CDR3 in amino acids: CASSYSVNGNEQFF. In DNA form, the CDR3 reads TGTGCCAGCAGTTACTCGGTCAATGGCAATGAGCAGTTCTTC.

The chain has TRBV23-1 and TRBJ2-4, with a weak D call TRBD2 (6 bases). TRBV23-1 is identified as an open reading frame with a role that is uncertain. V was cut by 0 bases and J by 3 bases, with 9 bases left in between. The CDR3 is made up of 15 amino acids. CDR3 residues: CASSQSWGLKNIQYF. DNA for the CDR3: TGCGCCAGCAGTCAATCGTGGGGACTCAAAAACATTCAGTACTTC.

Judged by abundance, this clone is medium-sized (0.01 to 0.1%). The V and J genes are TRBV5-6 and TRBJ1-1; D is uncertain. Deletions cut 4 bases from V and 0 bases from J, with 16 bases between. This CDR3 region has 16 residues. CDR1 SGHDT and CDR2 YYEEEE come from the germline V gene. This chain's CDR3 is CASSPPLGSMNTEAFF. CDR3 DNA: TGTGCCAGCAGCCCTCCCCTCGGGAGCATGAACACTGAAGCTTTCTTT.

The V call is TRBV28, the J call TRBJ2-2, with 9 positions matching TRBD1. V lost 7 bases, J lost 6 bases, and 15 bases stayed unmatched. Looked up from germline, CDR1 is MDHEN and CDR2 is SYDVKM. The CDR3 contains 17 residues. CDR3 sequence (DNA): TGTGCCAGCACTCGATTTAAGGGACAGGGATATCCCGGGGAGCTGTTTTTT. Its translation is CASTRFKGQGYPGELFF.

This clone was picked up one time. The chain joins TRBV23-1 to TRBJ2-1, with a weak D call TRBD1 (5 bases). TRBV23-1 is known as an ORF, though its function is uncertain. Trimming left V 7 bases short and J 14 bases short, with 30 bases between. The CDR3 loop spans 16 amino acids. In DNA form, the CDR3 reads TGCGCCAGCACTCTAACCCCCCCGGCAGGGCCCCAGCTGGAGTTCTTC. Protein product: CASTLTPPAGPQLEFF.